This entry lists 10 T cell receptor beta chains sequenced from one sample in a study of T-cell memory formation after mild COVID-19. TCRdb used MiXCR to reprocess the 5' RACE reads, holding one entry per CDR3 protein. Among some 270,000 distinct CDR3 sequences listed, approximately 15% were seen once. Source material: PBMCs or a T cell subset sorted from them (not recorded which). All receptors derive from an adult woman who had mild COVID-19 (a few samples of this study predate the infection). Cell type and time point are not known.

A few counts support this clonotype. The chain is built from TRBV9 and TRBJ2-3, with D maybe TRBD1 (6 bases). Germline V gives CDR1 SGDLS, CDR2 YYNGEE. V lost 2 bases and J 6 bases, leaving 22 bases between the germline ends. The CDR3 sequence is 17 residues long. The DNA for the CDR3 is TGTGCCAGCAGCGTGGAAGTAGGGGGAACCTCCCGGGATACGCAGTATTTT. Its protein is CASSVEVGGTSRDTQYF. The full variable domain, with the rest looked up from reference TRBV9 and TRBJ2-3, is DSGVTQTPKHLITATGQRVTLRCSPRSGDLSVYWYQQSLDQGLQFLIQYYNGEERAKGNILERFSAQQFPDLHSELNLSSLELGDSALYFCASSVEVGGTSRDTQYFGPGTRLTVL.

This clonotype was found a few times. The rearrangement links TRBV7-9 to TRBJ2-1; 11 nucleotides align to TRBD2. This CDR3 is built from 17 residues. Germline V CDR1 and CDR2: SEHNR, FQNEAQ (reference sequence). The junction had 5 bases not matched to a gene; V was cut back by 0 bases and J by 4 bases. The CDR3 DNA sequence: TGTGCCAGCAGCTTAGCGGGACTAGCGGTAAGGTACAATGAGCAGTTCTTC. This codes for CASSLAGLAVRYNEQFF.

This clonotype came up a few times. This rearrangement joins TRBV6-5 to TRBJ1-1, with a tentative D call TRBD1 (6 bases). Per the germline V gene, CDR1 is MNHEY and CDR2 is SVGAGI. V was cut by 6 bases and J by 6 bases, with 17 bases left in between. The CDR3 consists of 14 residues. The CDR3 reads CASSLTHRDPEAFF. The CDR3 nucleotides read TGTGCCAGCAGCCTAACTCACAGGGACCCTGAAGCTTTCTTT.

The rearrangement links TRBV29-1 to TRBJ1-2; maybe TRBD1 (6 bases). The CDR3 is 12 residues long. CDR1 is SQVTM, CDR2 ANQGSEA, per germline. Trimming took 6 bases from V and 2 from J, leaving 10 bases between them. In DNA form, the CDR3 reads TGCAGCGTAGGACAGTCGAACTATGGCTACACCTTC. Encoded protein: CSVGQSNYGYTF.

This clonotype showed up just a few times. The V and J genes are TRBV18 and TRBJ1-1, with D unclear. CDR3 length: 14 amino acids. Germline values: CDR1 KGHSH, CDR2 LQKENI. The germline V and J ends were trimmed by 1 base and 1 base, with 7 bases remaining between them. For the CDR3, the DNA is TGTGCCAGCTCACCACAAGGGAAGAACACTGAAGCTTTCTTT. This gives the protein CASSPQGKNTEAFF.

This clonotype came up many times. The chain combines TRBV7-9 with TRBJ2-2; D unclear. V was cut by 5 bases and J by 0 bases, with 16 bases left in between. CDR1 is SEHNR and CDR2 is FQNEAQ in the germline V gene (reference sequence). The CDR3 loop spans 17 amino acids. In nucleotides, the CDR3 is TGTGCCAGCAGCCACTCCTTCCGGGCCCCGAACACCGGGGAGCTGTTTTTT. It specifies CASSHSFRAPNTGELFF.

This clonotype was observed a few times. The rearrangement uses TRBV12-3 or TRBV12-4 and TRBJ1-1, with 9 bases identical to TRBD1. V lost 6 bases, J lost 5 bases, and 4 bases stayed unmatched. The CDR3 is made up of 13 amino acids. The CDR3 loop reads CASRGQGGTEAFF. The CDR3 nucleotides read TGTGCCAGCAGGGGACAGGGAGGGACTGAAGCTTTCTTT.

This rearrangement joins TRBV4-1 to TRBJ1-5; 10 bases map to TRBD1. Germline CDR1 is MGHRA and CDR2 is YSYEKL. The CDR3 has 16 amino acids. V lost 3 bases, J lost 0 bases, and 2 bases stayed unmatched. CDR3 loop: CASSQDRGTSNQPQHF. As DNA, the CDR3 is TGCGCCAGCAGCCAGGACAGGGGGACTAGCAATCAGCCCCAGCATTTT.

V gene TRBV5-6 combines with J gene TRBJ2-3; D possibly uses TRBD1 or TRBD2 (5 bases each). The V gene lost 3 bases and the J gene lost 3 bases, with 11 bases spanning the gap. The CDR3 has 14 amino acids. Germline CDR1 is SGHDT and CDR2 is YYEEEE. CDR3 sequence: CASSWGRDTDTQYF. CDR3 nucleotide sequence: TGTGCCAGCAGCTGGGGCCGGGATACAGATACGCAGTATTTT.

This clonotype was recorded at least ten times. This chain joins TRBV7-2 and TRBJ2-3; D might be TRBD1 (5 bases). Deletions cut 6 bases from V and 5 bases from J, with 9 bases between. This CDR3 contains 12 residues. Per the germline V gene, CDR1 is SGHTA and CDR2 is FQGNSA. CDR3 DNA sequence: TGTGCCAGCAGACGCGACAGAGATACGCAGTATTTT. Translation gives CASRRDRDTQYF.